The 23 T cell receptor beta chains below were found in one sample sequenced in a study of shared clonotypes between healthy human individuals. Assay: immunoSEQ multiplex PCR; the TCRdb copy retains only in-frame clones and omits some. The sample has hundreds of thousands of clones, around 78% seen once; the top ten hold 1.5% to 2%. Specimen: memory CD4+ T cells sorted from blood. Noted subset: CD45RA-negative fraction. Every receptor here comes from a woman aged 25 to 39 in good health.

V is TRBV5-1 and J is TRBJ2-7; tentatively, D is TRBD1 (6 bases). This CDR3 is 14 amino acids long. CDR1 and CDR2 (germline): SGHRS, YFSETQ. Trimming removed 1 base at V and 3 bases at J, with 11 bases between. CDR3 protein: CASSLSRGVYEQYF. CDR3 bases: TGCGCCAGCAGCTTGAGCAGGGGTGTCTACGAGCAGTACTTC.

The chain couples TRBV5-1 to TRBJ1-2; TRBD1 matches 7 bases. The germline gives CDR1 SGHRS, CDR2 YFSETQ. J was trimmed by 3 bases and V by 2 bases; bases with no gene match: 10. This CDR3 contains 16 residues. This CDR3 reads CASSLGQVGLHYGYTF. CDR3 nucleotides: TGCGCCAGCAGCTTAGGACAGGTGGGGCTGCACTATGGCTACACCTTC.

To note about this clone: Other DNA sequences in this sample translate to the same CDR3. V is TRBV28 and J is TRBJ2-7; the D gene is possibly TRBD2 (6 bases). Per germline, CDR1 MDHEN and CDR2 SYDVKM. The CDR3 is 14 residues long. The V end lost 2 bases, the J end lost 2 bases, and 10 bases lay between the germline ends. CDR3 loop: CASSLGGRTYEQYF. The CDR3 bases are TGTGCCAGCAGTTTAGGGGGGAGGACCTACGAGCAGTACTTC.

V and J are TRBV11-1 and TRBJ2-7; D gene ambiguous. V gave up 4 bases and J gave up 0 bases, with 13 bases separating them. CDR3 length: 15 amino acids. Germline V lookup: CDR1 SGHAT, CDR2 FQDESV (reference sequence). CDR3: CASSSAADGSYEQYF. The CDR3 bases are TGTGCCAGCAGCTCCGCGGCGGATGGCTCCTACGAGCAGTACTTC.

The genes are TRBV18 and TRBJ2-6; D perhaps matches TRBD1 (6 bases). Germline V gene data show CDR1 as KGHSH and CDR2 as LQKENI. The length of the CDR3 is 18 residues. The V and J ends lost 1 base and 4 bases respectively, with 17 bases between them. The CDR3 sequence: CASSPRNNRALGANVLTF. As DNA, the CDR3 is TGTGCCAGCTCACCACGGAATAACAGGGCTCTGGGGGCCAACGTCCTGACTTTC.

This clone occurred a few times. The chain has TRBV9 and TRBJ2-5; no definite D call. CDR1 is SGDLS, CDR2 YYNGEE, per germline. The CDR3 runs to 14 residues. Deletions cut 0 bases from V and 5 bases from J, with 11 bases between. The CDR3: CASSVGQLDETQYF. CDR3 DNA: TGTGCCAGCAGCGTAGGACAACTCGACGAGACCCAGTACTTC.

This rearrangement joins TRBV11-2 to TRBJ2-1; 7 positions match TRBD2. The ends lost 4 bases at V and 0 bases at J; junction bases unmatched: 3. The CDR3 has 15 amino acids. CDR1 and CDR2 (germline): SGHAT, FQNNGV. The CDR3, as DNA: TGTGCCAGCAGCTCACGGGAGGCCTCCTACAATGAGCAGTTCTTC. It yields the protein CASSSREASYNEQFF.

The chain has TRBV14 and TRBJ1-2; no firm D call. V was cut by 0 bases and J by 3 bases, with 5 bases left in between. The CDR3 runs to 13 residues. CDR1 is SGHDN and CDR2 is FVKESK in the germline V gene. This chain's CDR3 is CASSQDVDYGYTF. The CDR3, as DNA: TGTGCCAGCAGCCAAGACGTTGACTATGGCTACACCTTC. The full variable domain, rest sourced from reference TRBV14 and TRBJ1-2, is EAGVTQFPSHSVIEKGQTVTLRCDPISGHDNLYWYRRVMGKEIKFLLHFVKESKQDESGMPNNRFLAERTGGTYSTLKVQPAELEDSGVYFCASSQDVDYGYTFGSGTRLTVV.

The chain uses TRBV28 and TRBJ1-5, with a possible D match to TRBD1 (5 bases). The CDR3 consists of 17 residues. The V gene's germline CDR1 is MDHEN and CDR2 SYDVKM. V lost 2 bases to trimming and J lost 2 bases, with 16 bases between them. In DNA, the CDR3 is TGTGCCAGCAGTTTAGAGAGGGGCCCTAGGGGCAATCAGCCCCAGCATTTT. Its translation is CASSLERGPRGNQPQHF.

The chain couples TRBV15 to TRBJ1-2, with TRBD1 identical over 8 bases. Germline CDR1 reads LNHNV; CDR2 reads YYDKDF (reference sequence). Losses at the gene ends were 0 bases for V and 7 bases for J; bases not matched to a gene: 7. There are 15 residues in the CDR3. The CDR3 reads CATSRDRTGYPGYTF. CDR3 DNA: TGTGCCACCAGCAGAGACCGGACAGGGTATCCTGGCTACACCTTC.

The chain links TRBV18 to TRBJ2-3; unclear D gene. The V gene's germline CDR1 is KGHSH and CDR2 LQKENI. The CDR3 covers 16 residues. Trimming took off 1 base at V and 2 bases at J, with 13 bases between the two ends. CDR3 region: CASSPRFTADTDTQYF. The CDR3 coding sequence is TGTGCCAGCTCACCACGATTTACCGCCGACACAGATACGCAGTATTTT. Full variable domain (outside the CDR3, taken from reference TRBV18 and TRBJ2-3): NAGVMQNPRHLVRRRGQEARLRCSPMKGHSHVYWYRQLPEEGLKFMVYLQKENIIDESGMPKERFSAEFPKEGPSILRIQQVVRGDSAAYFCASSPRFTADTDTQYFGPGTRLTVL.

This rearrangement joins TRBV11-2 to TRBJ2-5, with TRBD2 matching over 14 bases. The germline V gene has CDR1 SGHAT and CDR2 FQNNGV. V lost 5 bases and J lost 5; bases outside the gene matches: 10. The CDR3 length is 17 residues. CDR3 in amino acids: CASSPRGTSGSWETQYF. The CDR3 DNA reads TGTGCCAGCAGCCCCCGCGGGACTAGCGGGAGCTGGGAGACCCAGTACTTC.

The chain uses TRBV2 and TRBJ1-1; D unclear. Germline lookup yields CDR1 SNHLY and CDR2 FYNNEI. The CDR3 has 13 residues. The V gene lost 7 bases and the J gene lost 6 bases, with 15 bases spanning the gap. This CDR3 reads CASNVDPMAEAFF. CDR3 nucleotides: TGTGCCAGCAACGTGGACCCCATGGCTGAAGCTTTCTTT.

The rearrangement joins TRBV19 to TRBJ2-1; 8 bases agree with TRBD1. Unmatched junction bases numbered 11, after V lost 6 bases and J lost 10 bases. This CDR3 region has 14 residues. Germline values: CDR1 LNHDA, CDR2 SQIVND (reference sequence). The CDR3 nucleotides read TGTGCCAGTAGCCGGTCGGGACAGGCTAGCGAGCAGTTCTTC. This encodes CASSRSGQASEQFF.

V gene TRBV5-4 combines with J gene TRBJ2-7; 7 bases are shared with TRBD2. CDR1 and CDR2 (germline): SGHNT, YYREEE (reference sequence). There are 15 residues in the CDR3. The ends lost 2 bases at V and 4 bases at J; junction bases unmatched: 9. The CDR3 is CASSFPPGLSYEQYF. CDR3 coding DNA: TGTGCCAGCAGCTTCCCTCCGGGACTATCATACGAGCAGTACTTC.

The V and J genes are TRBV2 and TRBJ1-5; no definite D call. The CDR3 is 12 residues long. V gave up 4 bases and J gave up 4 bases, with 5 bases separating them. Germline V CDR1 and CDR2: SNHLY, FYNNEI. In DNA form, the CDR3 reads TGTGCCAGCAGTGTTCCAAATCAGCCCCAGCATTTT. It specifies CASSVPNQPQHF. Variable domain in full (rest from reference TRBV2 and TRBJ1-5): EPEVTQTPSHQVTQMGQEVILRCVPISNHLYFYWYRQILGQKVEFLVSFYNNEISEKSEIFDDQFSVERPDGSNFTLKIRSTKLEDSAMYFCASSVPNQPQHFGDGTRLSIL.

This clone was counted only a few times. The V and J genes are TRBV6-1 and TRBJ2-1; 7 nucleotides agree with TRBD1. Per the germline V gene, CDR1 is MNHNS and CDR2 is SASEGT. The V and J ends lost 7 bases and 4 bases, in that order; junction bases with no gene match: 4. CDR3 size: 13 residues. CDR3 in DNA: TGTGCCAGCACAGACAGGGTATACAATGAGCAGTTCTTC. It translates to CASTDRVYNEQFF.

This chain connects TRBV7-7 to TRBJ2-3, with D perhaps matching TRBD2 (5 bases). The CDR3 runs to 13 residues. V dropped 4 bases and J dropped 6 bases, with 11 bases sitting between them. Germline V gene data show CDR1 as SSHAT and CDR2 as FNYEAQ (reference sequence). Here the CDR3 reads CASSSGGLDTQYF. CDR3 DNA: TGTGCCAGCAGCTCGGGCGGGTTGGATACGCAGTATTTT.

The gene calls are TRBV7-3 and TRBJ2-1, with a tentative D call TRBD2 (5 bases). Trimming took 2 bases from V and 3 from J, leaving 14 bases between them. The CDR3 runs to 16 residues. From germline, CDR1 is SGHTA and CDR2 FQGTGA. This CDR3 reads CASSLGGAVLYNEQFF. The CDR3 nucleotides are TGTGCCAGCAGCTTAGGTGGAGCGGTCCTCTACAATGAGCAGTTCTTC.

V and J are TRBV11-2 and TRBJ2-1, with D unclear. The CDR3 is 14 amino acids. CDR1 is SGHAT and CDR2 is FQNNGV in the germline V gene. The V end lost 11 bases, the J end lost 0 bases, and 14 bases lay between the germline ends. The CDR3 reads CAANPVGSYNEQFF. The DNA of the CDR3 is TGTGCCGCCAACCCGGTGGGCTCCTACAATGAGCAGTTCTTC.

The chain couples TRBV11-2 to TRBJ1-1; D might be TRBD1 (6 bases). V lost 2 bases, J lost 4 bases, and 11 bases lay in between. Germline V CDR1 and CDR2: SGHAT, FQNNGV. CDR3 length: 14 amino acids. CDR3 amino acids: CASSLRGLSTEAFF. In nucleotides, the CDR3 is TGTGCCAGCAGCTTACGGGGGCTCAGCACTGAAGCTTTCTTT. Supplemented by reference TRBV11-2 and TRBJ1-1, the full variable domain reads EAGVAQSPRYKIIEKRQSVAFWCNPISGHATLYWYQQILGQGPKLLIQFQNNGVVDDSQLPKDRFSAERLKGVDSTLKIQPAKLEDSAVYLCASSLRGLSTEAFFGQGTRLTVV.

V gene TRBV5-4 combines with J gene TRBJ2-2; 10 nucleotides line up with TRBD2. Per germline, CDR1 SGHNT and CDR2 YYREEE (reference sequence). The V and J ends lost 0 bases and 6 bases, in that order; junction bases with no gene match: 5. The CDR3 extends over 16 amino acids. The DNA for the CDR3 is TGTGCCAGCAGCTTGGCCCTAGCGGGAGAACCCGGGGAGCTGTTTTTT. Protein sequence: CASSLALAGEPGELFF. The variable domain in full, with the rest retrieved from reference TRBV5-4 and TRBJ2-2, is ETGVTQSPTHLIKTRGQQVTLRCSSQSGHNTVSWYQQALGQGPQFIFQYYREEENGRGNFPPRFSGLQFPNYSSELNVNALELDDSALYLCASSLALAGEPGELFFGEGSRLTVL.

This chain joins TRBV5-1 and TRBJ2-1, with TRBD2 matching 8 bases. Germline V gene lookup returns CDR1 SGHRS and CDR2 YFSETQ. V lost 3 bases, J lost 6 bases, and 2 bases stayed unmatched. This CDR3 is built from 13 residues. The CDR3 coding sequence is TGCGCCAGCAGCTGGACTAGCAGCAATGAGCAGTTCTTC. This sequence encodes CASSWTSSNEQFF.